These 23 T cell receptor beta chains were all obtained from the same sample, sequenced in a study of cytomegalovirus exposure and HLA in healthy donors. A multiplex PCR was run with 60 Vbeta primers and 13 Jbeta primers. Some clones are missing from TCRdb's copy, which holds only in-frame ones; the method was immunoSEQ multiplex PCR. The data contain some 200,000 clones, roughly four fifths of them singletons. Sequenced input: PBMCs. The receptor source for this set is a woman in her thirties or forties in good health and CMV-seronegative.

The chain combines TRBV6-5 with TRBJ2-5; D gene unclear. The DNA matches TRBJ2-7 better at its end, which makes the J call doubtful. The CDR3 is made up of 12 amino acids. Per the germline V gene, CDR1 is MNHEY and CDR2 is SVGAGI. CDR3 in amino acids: CASSGVGYEQYF. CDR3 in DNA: TGTGCCAGCTCTGGAGTTGGCTACGAGCAGTACTTC.

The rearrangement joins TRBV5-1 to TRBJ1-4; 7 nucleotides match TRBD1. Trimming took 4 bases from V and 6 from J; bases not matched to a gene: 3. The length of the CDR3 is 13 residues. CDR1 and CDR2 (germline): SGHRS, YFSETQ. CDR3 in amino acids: CASSAGTDEKLFF. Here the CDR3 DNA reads TGCGCCAGCAGCGCGGGGACAGATGAAAAACTGTTTTTT. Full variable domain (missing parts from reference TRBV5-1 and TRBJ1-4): KAGVTQTPRYLIKTRGQQVTLSCSPISGHRSVSWYQQTPGQGLQFLFEYFSETQRNKGNFPGRFSGRQFSNSRSEMNVSTLELGDSALYLCASSAGTDEKLFFGSGTQLSVL.

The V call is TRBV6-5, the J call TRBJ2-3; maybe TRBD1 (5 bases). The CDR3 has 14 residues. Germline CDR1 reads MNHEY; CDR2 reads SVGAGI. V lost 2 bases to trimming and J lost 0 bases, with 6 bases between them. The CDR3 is CASSYGASTDTQYF. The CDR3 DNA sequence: TGTGCCAGCAGTTACGGGGCTAGCACAGATACGCAGTATTTT.

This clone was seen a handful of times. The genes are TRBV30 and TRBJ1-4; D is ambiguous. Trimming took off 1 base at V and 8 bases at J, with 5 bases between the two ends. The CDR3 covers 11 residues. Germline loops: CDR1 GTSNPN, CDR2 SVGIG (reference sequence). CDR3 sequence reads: CAWSAQEKLFF. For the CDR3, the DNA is TGTGCCTGGAGTGCACAGGAAAAACTGTTTTTT.

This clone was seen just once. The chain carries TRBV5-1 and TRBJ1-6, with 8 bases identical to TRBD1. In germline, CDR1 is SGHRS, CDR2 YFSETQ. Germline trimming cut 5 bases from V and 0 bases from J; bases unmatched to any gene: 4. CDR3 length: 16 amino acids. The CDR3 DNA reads TGCGCCAGCAGGCCCCAGGGGGCCTCCTATAATTCACCCCTCCACTTT. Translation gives CASRPQGASYNSPLHF.

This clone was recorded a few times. CDR3 region: CAWSVTGGKLFF. The DNA of the CDR3 is TGTGCCTGGAGTGTAACAGGGGGAAAACTGTTTTTT. The rearrangement uses TRBV30 and TRBJ1-4; 8 nucleotides agree with TRBD1. CDR1 and CDR2 (germline): GTSNPN, SVGIG (reference sequence). The CDR3 length is 12 residues. V lost 0 bases and J lost 10; bases outside the gene matches: 1.

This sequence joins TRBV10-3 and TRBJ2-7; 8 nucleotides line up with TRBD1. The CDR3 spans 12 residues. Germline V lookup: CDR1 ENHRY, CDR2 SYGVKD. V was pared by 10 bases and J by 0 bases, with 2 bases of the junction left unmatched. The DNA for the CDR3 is TGTGCCACGACAGGGGACTCCTACGAGCAGTACTTC. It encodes CATTGDSYEQYF.

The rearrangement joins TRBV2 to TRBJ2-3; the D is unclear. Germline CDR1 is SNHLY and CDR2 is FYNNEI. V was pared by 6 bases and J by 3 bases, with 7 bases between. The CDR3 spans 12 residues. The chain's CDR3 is CASSIATDTQYF. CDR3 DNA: TGTGCCAGCAGCATAGCTACAGATACGCAGTATTTT.

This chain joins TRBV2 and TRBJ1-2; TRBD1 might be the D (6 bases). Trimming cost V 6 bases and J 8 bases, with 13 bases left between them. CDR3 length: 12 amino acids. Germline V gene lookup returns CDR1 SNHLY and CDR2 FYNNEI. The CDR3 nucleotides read TGTGCCAGCAGATCATCAGGGGTGGGCTACACCTTC. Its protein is CASRSSGVGYTF.

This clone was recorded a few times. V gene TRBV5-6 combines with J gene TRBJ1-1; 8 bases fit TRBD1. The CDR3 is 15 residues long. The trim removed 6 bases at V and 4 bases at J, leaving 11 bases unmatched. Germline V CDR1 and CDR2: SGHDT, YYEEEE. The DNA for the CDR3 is TGTGCCAGCAACTACCTCAGAACAGGGGGCACTGAAGCTTTCTTT. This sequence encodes CASNYLRTGGTEAFF.

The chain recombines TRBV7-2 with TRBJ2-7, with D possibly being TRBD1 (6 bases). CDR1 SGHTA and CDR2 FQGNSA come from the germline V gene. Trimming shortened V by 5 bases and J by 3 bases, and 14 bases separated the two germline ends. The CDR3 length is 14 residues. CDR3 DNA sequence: TGTGCCAGCAGCCAGGGGCCAGGGAGCTACGAGCAGTACTTC. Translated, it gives CASSQGPGSYEQYF.

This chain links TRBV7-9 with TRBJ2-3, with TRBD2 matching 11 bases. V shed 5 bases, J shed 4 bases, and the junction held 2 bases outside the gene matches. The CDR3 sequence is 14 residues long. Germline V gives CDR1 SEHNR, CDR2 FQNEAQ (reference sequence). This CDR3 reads CASSISGGADTQYF. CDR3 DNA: TGTGCCAGCAGCATTAGCGGGGGGGCAGATACGCAGTATTTT.

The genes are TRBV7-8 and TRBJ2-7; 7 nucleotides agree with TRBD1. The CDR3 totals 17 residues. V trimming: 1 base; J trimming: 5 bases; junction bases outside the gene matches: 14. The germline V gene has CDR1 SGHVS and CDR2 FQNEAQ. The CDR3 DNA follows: TGTGCCAGCAGCTTAGTGAGGCCCGGGACAGCGGTCGACGAGCAGTACTTC. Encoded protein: CASSLVRPGTAVDEQYF.

Here the CDR3 DNA reads TGTGCCAGCAGCTTTAGTTTTCCGGACACTGAAGCTTTCTTT. Translated, it gives CASSFSFPDTEAFF. V gene TRBV7-8 combines with J gene TRBJ1-1; D uncertain. CDR3 length equals 14 residues. The ends were cut back, 3 bases at V and 3 bases at J, with 11 bases in the middle. Germline CDR1 SGHVS, CDR2 FQNEAQ.

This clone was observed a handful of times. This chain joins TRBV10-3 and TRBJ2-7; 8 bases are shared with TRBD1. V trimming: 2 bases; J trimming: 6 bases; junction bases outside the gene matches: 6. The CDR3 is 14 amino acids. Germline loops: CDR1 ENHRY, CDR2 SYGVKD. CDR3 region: CAISEATDRAEQYF. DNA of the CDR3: TGTGCCATCAGTGAGGCAACGGACAGGGCCGAGCAGTACTTC.

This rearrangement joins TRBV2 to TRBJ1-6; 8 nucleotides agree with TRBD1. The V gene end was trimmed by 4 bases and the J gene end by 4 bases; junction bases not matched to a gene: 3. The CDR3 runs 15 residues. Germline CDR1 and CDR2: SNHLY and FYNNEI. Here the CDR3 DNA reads TGTGCCAGCAGTGCCCGGACAGGGTATAATTCACCCCTCCACTTT. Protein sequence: CASSARTGYNSPLHF.

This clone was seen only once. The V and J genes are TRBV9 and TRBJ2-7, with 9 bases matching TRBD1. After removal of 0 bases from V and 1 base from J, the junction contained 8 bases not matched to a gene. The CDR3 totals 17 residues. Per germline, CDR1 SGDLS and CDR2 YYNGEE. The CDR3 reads CASSVAVGTGRSYEQYF. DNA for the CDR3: TGTGCCAGCAGCGTAGCCGTAGGGACAGGGCGATCCTACGAGCAGTACTTC.

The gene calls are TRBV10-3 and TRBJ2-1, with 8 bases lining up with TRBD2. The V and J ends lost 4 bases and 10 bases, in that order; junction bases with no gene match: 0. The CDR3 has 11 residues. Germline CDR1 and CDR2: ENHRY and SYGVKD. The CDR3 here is CAISVAGEQFF. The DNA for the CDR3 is TGTGCCATCAGTGTAGCGGGGGAGCAGTTCTTC.

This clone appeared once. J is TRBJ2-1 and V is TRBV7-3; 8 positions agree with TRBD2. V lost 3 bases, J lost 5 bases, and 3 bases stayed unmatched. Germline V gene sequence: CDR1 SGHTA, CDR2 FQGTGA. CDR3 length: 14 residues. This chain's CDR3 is CASSLGGGNNEQFF. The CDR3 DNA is TGTGCCAGCAGCTTGGGCGGGGGGAACAATGAGCAGTTCTTC.

The CDR3 protein is CASSYEAGGSTDTQYF. The CDR3 DNA follows: TGTGCCAGCAGTTACGAGGCGGGGGGTAGCACAGATACGCAGTATTTT. The rearrangement uses TRBV6-5 and TRBJ2-3; 8 positions match TRBD2. CDR1 and CDR2 (germline): MNHEY, SVGAGI. J gave up 0 bases and V 2 bases, and 4 bases lay outside the gene matches. The CDR3 is 16 residues long.

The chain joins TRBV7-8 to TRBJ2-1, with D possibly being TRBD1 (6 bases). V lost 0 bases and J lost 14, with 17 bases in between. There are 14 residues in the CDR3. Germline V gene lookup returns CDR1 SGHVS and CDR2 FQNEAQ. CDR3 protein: CASSLARAPGQEFF. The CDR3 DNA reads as TGTGCCAGCAGCTTAGCAAGAGCACCGGGACAAGAGTTCTTC.

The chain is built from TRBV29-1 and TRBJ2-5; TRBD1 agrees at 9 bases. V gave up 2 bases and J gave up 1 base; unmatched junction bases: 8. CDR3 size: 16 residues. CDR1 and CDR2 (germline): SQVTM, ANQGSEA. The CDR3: CSVESGQGSLQETQYF. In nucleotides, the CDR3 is TGCAGCGTTGAAAGCGGACAGGGGAGTCTCCAAGAGACCCAGTACTTC.

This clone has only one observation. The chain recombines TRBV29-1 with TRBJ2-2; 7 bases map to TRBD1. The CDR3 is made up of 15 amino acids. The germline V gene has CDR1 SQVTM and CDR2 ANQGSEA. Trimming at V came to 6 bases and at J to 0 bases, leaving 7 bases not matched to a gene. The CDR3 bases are TGCAGCGTGGTCGGGACAGCAGCGAACACCGGGGAGCTGTTTTTT. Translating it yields CSVVGTAANTGELFF.